What follows are 10 T cell receptor beta chains derived from one specimen sequenced in a study of T cell changes during pregnancy in multiple sclerosis. Sequencing used immunoSEQ multiplex PCR; TCRdb keeps in-frame clones, though not all of them. The table shows 40,000 to 45,000 clones, with roughly 87% occurring only once. The specimen was CD4+ T cells from peripheral blood mononuclear cells, collected in the first trimester of pregnancy. These receptors were taken from a female donor with multiple sclerosis, enrolled in a pregnancy study.

The chain recombines TRBV11-2 with TRBJ2-7; 12 nucleotides agree with TRBD2. CDR3 length: 14 residues. Trimming removed 3 bases from V and 6 bases from J; junction bases left unmatched: 3. Germline lookup yields CDR1 SGHAT and CDR2 FQNNGV. The DNA for the CDR3 is TGTGCCAGCAGCTTGACTAGCGGGAGCGCCGAGCAGTACTTC. Translation gives CASSLTSGSAEQYF.

In this sample, this clone turned up a few times. The chain joins TRBV7-9 to TRBJ1-2; TRBD1 agrees at 8 bases. This CDR3 comprises 16 residues. Germline CDR1 reads SEHNR; CDR2 reads FQNEAQ (reference sequence). The trim removed 2 bases at V and 0 bases at J, leaving 5 bases unmatched. The CDR3 loop reads CASSLSATGANYGYTF. CDR3 nucleotides: TGTGCCAGCAGCTTATCGGCGACAGGGGCTAACTATGGCTACACCTTC. The full variable domain, in which reference TRBV7-9 and TRBJ1-2 provide the parts outside the CDR3, is DTGVSQNPRHKITKRGQNVTFRCDPISEHNRLYWYRQTLGQGPEFLTYFQNEAQLEKSRLLSDRFSAERPKGSFSTLEIQRTEQGDSAMYLCASSLSATGANYGYTFGSGTRLTVV.

V gene TRBV5-8 combines with J gene TRBJ2-1; D ambiguous. Trimming left V 1 base short and J 10 bases short, with 9 bases between. CDR3 length: 12 residues. The V gene's germline CDR1 is SGHTS and CDR2 YDEGEE. The CDR3, as DNA: TGTGCCAGCAGCTTGTACGAGACAGAGCAGTTCTTC. It specifies CASSLYETEQFF.

DNA for the CDR3: TGTGCCAGTAGTATACGGCGGAGGGAGTTACCAAATCAGCCCCAGCATTTT. Its protein product is CASSIRRRELPNQPQHF. The chain is built from TRBV19 and TRBJ1-5; D unclear. Germline CDR1 reads LNHDA; CDR2 reads SQIVND (reference sequence). This CDR3 spans 17 amino acids. V was cut by 2 bases and J by 4 bases, with 18 bases left in between.

V gene TRBV7-2 combines with J gene TRBJ2-7, with D maybe TRBD1 (6 bases). The CDR3 sequence is 14 residues long. Looked up from germline, CDR1 is SGHTA and CDR2 is FQGNSA. Trimming pared 1 base from V and 11 bases from J, leaving 18 bases between. The CDR3 bases are TGTGCCAGCAGCTTAGGAGGTGGGGCAGGGGAGAAGTACTTC. Translating it yields CASSLGGGAGEKYF.

The genes are TRBV19 and TRBJ1-2, with TRBD1 as a possible D gene (6 bases). This CDR3 contains 14 residues. With 4 bases removed from V and 2 bases from J, the gap between germline ends came to 11 bases. CDR1 is LNHDA and CDR2 is SQIVND in the germline V gene (reference sequence). The CDR3 nucleotides read TGTGCCAGTAGTACCTTAACAGGGAACTATGGCTACACCTTC. Translated, it gives CASSTLTGNYGYTF.

The chain employs TRBV27 and TRBJ2-3; D is possibly TRBD2 (7 bases). Deletions cut 7 bases from V and 6 bases from J, with 20 bases between. The length of the CDR3 is 15 residues. Germline loops: CDR1 MNHEY, CDR2 SMNVEV (reference sequence). The CDR3, as DNA: TGTGCCAGCATGATTTGGGAGGGGGGGAGTGATACGCAGTATTTT. Encoded protein: CASMIWEGGSDTQYF.

The V call is TRBV4-1, the J call TRBJ2-6, with D possibly being TRBD2 (5 bases). This CDR3 has 19 residues. V lost 0 bases to trimming and J lost 1 base, with 16 bases between them. CDR1 and CDR2 from the germline V gene are MGHRA and YSYEKL. CDR3 in DNA: TGCGCCAGCAGCCAAGAGGATCCGGGGAGTGGGTCTGGGGCCAACGTCCTGACTTTC. Encoded protein: CASSQEDPGSGSGANVLTF.

This clone was seen only once. The rearrangement links TRBV5-1 to TRBJ2-7, with 11 nucleotides matching TRBD2. The V and J ends lost 5 bases and 3 bases, in that order; junction bases with no gene match: 4. The CDR3 sequence is 14 residues long. Germline lookup yields CDR1 SGHRS and CDR2 YFSETQ. The CDR3 reads CASRLAGGIYEQYF. DNA of the CDR3: TGCGCCAGCAGATTAGCGGGAGGGATCTACGAGCAGTACTTC. Supplemented by reference TRBV5-1 and TRBJ2-7, the full variable domain reads KAGVTQTPRYLIKTRGQQVTLSCSPISGHRSVSWYQQTPGQGLQFLFEYFSETQRNKGNFPGRFSGRQFSNSRSEMNVSTLELGDSALYLCASRLAGGIYEQYFGPGTRLTVT.

The genes are TRBV6-1 and TRBJ2-5, with 10 bases fitting TRBD2. This CDR3 spans 16 amino acids. Germline V CDR1 and CDR2: MNHNS, SASEGT. V was clipped by 1 base and J by 5 bases; unmatched bases: 7. CDR3 in DNA: TGTGCCAGCAGTGAAGTAAGGACTAGCGGTGGGGAGACCCAGTACTTC. The encoded protein is CASSEVRTSGGETQYF.